The next 8 T cell receptor beta chains were all read from a single sample in a study of OX40 agonist ivuxolimab in advanced cancers. Profiled with immunoSEQ multiplex PCR; TCRdb holds only in-frame clones, not every one. The sample shows fewer than 55,000 clones, over 75% of them seen only once. The sequences come from CD4+ or CD8+ T cells sorted from blood, collected in a trial of the OX40 agonist ivuxolimab. These receptors all come from an adult with an advanced solid tumor such as melanoma, head and neck, liver or kidney cancer.

In this sample, this clone turned up once. V and J are TRBV11-2 and TRBJ2-1; 7 bases map to TRBD2. Germline CDR1 and CDR2: SGHAT and FQNNGV. This CDR3 spans 13 amino acids. Losses at the gene ends were 10 bases for V and 2 bases for J; bases not matched to a gene: 5. CDR3 in DNA: TGTGCCACTAGGGAGGGGACCTACAATGAGCAGTTCTTC. This translates into CATREGTYNEQFF.

The chain employs TRBV14 and TRBJ1-1; maybe TRBD1 (5 bases). The germline V gene encodes CDR1 SGHDN and CDR2 FVKESK. The CDR3 spans 16 residues. Trimming pared 0 bases from V and 6 bases from J, leaving 17 bases between. CDR3 protein: CASSQDRTRKGSEAFF. CDR3 nucleotides: TGTGCCAGCAGCCAAGATCGGACAAGGAAGGGGTCTGAAGCTTTCTTT.

The chain carries TRBV2 and TRBJ2-2; D may be TRBD1 (6 bases). CDR1 and CDR2 (germline): SNHLY, FYNNEI. V shed 8 bases and J shed 2 bases, with 12 bases lying between them. This CDR3 is 14 amino acids long. In nucleotides, the CDR3 is TGTGCCAGCGGCCGGGACATCAACACCGGGGAGCTGTTTTTT. Translation: CASGRDINTGELFF.

The V gene is TRBV19, the J gene TRBJ2-2; D tentatively fits TRBD1 or TRBD2 (5 bases each). With 3 bases removed from V and 5 bases from J, the gap between germline ends came to 13 bases. Germline values: CDR1 LNHDA, CDR2 SQIVND (reference sequence). This CDR3 comprises 15 residues. DNA for the CDR3: TGTGCCAGTAGTATCCGAGGGGACGTAACCGGGGAGCTGTTTTTT. It codes for CASSIRGDVTGELFF.

The chain combines TRBV29-1 with TRBJ2-3, with 11 bases lining up with TRBD2. Trimming removed 0 bases from V and 5 bases from J; junction bases left unmatched: 13. The CDR3 is 18 amino acids. The V gene's germline CDR1 is SQVTM and CDR2 ANQGSEA. The CDR3 region is CSVEDLPRASGRKDTQYF. DNA of the CDR3: TGCAGCGTTGAAGATCTCCCCCGGGCTAGCGGGAGGAAAGATACGCAGTATTTT.

This chain uses TRBV30 with TRBJ1-1; D is undetermined. The CDR3 sequence is 15 residues long. CDR1 GTSNPN and CDR2 SVGIG come from the germline V gene (reference sequence). Trimming shortened V by 3 bases and J by 5 bases, and 19 bases separated the two germline ends. DNA for the CDR3: TGTGCCTGGAGCGCCTTGCGAGCGCCGGATACTGAAGCTTTCTTT. It codes for CAWSALRAPDTEAFF.

The chain combines TRBV4-3 with TRBJ1-2; possible D gene TRBD1, 5 bases. The ends were cut back, 0 bases at V and 4 bases at J, with 9 bases in the middle. The CDR3 covers 14 residues. Germline loops: CDR1 LGHNA, CDR2 YSLEER. CDR3 DNA sequence: TGCGCCAGCAGCCAAGAGGGAGGGGCCTATGGCTACACCTTC. Residues: CASSQEGGAYGYTF.

V gene TRBV6-4 combines with J gene TRBJ2-2; no reliable D call. This CDR3 spans 13 amino acids. Deletions cut 5 bases from V and 4 bases from J, with 8 bases between. Germline V gives CDR1 MRHNA, CDR2 SNTAGT. CDR3 sequence: CASSIESTGELFF. The CDR3 DNA follows: TGTGCCAGCAGTATTGAAAGCACCGGGGAGCTGTTTTTT.